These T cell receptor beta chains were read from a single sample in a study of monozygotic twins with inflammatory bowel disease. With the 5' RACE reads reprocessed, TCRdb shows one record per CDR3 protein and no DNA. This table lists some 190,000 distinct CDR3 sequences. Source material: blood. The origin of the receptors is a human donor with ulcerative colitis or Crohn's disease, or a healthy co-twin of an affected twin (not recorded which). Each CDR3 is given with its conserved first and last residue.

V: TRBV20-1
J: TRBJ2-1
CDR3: CSASGRMSDEQFF

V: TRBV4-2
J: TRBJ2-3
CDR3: CASSQESRRTGSTDTQYF

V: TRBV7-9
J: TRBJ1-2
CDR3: CASSLTAGGQGYGYTF

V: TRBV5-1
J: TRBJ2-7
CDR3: CASSTLRGPEQYF

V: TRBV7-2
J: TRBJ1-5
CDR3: CASSLASRLYSNQPQHF

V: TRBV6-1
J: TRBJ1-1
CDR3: CASTRGFGNTEAFF

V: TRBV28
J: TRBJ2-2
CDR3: CASRLKDYPNTGELFF

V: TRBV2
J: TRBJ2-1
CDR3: CASSSGGDEQFF

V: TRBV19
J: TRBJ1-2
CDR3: CANSIFTGEGYTF

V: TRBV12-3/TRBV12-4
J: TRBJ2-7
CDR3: CASSANSILYEQYF

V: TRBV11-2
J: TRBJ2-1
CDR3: CASSFRPNEQFF

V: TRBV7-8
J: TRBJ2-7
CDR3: CASTKGRLANYEQYF

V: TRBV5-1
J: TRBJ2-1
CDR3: CASSLIPGSSYNEQFF

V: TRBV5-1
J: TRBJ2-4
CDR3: CASSLELAGGVAKNIQYF

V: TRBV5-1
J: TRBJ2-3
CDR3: CASSLALTSGGEDTQYF

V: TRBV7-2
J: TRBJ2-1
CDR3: CASSRRPGEQFF

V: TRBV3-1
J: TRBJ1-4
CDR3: CASSQQGSTTNEKLFF

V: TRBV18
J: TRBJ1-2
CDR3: CASSPGQQYALFNYGYTF

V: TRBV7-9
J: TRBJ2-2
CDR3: CASVPRTGGTGELFF

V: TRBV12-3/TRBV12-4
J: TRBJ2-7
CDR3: CASSFLTSAAYEQYF

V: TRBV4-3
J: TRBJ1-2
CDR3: CASSKANPGGDMRYTF

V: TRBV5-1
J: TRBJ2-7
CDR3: CASSLRAAGANNEQYF

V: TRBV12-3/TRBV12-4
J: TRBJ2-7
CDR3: CASSRSGPSYEQYF

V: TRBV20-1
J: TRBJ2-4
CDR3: CSARGTEKNIQYF

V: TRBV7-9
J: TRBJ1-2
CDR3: CASSLAQTGAEGYTF

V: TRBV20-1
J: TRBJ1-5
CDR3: CSAKEGASQPQHF